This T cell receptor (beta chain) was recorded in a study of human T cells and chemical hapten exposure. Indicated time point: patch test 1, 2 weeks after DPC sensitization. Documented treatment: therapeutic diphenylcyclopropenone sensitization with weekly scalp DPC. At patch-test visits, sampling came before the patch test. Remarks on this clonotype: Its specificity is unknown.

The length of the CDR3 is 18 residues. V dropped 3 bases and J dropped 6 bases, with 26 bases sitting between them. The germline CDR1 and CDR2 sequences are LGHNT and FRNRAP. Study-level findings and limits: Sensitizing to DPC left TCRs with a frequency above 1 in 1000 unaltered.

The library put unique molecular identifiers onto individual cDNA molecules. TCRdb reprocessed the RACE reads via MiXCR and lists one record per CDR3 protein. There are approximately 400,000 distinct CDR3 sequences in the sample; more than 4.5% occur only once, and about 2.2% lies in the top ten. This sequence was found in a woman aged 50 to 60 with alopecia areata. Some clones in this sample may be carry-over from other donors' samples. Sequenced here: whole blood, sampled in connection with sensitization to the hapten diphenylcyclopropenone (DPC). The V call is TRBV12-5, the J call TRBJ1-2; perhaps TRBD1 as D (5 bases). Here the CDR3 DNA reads TGTGCTAGTGGTTTTCGGGGACTAACGCACACCGAACTCCATGGCTACACCTTC. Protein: CASGFRGLTHTELHGYTF.